The rows below give T cell receptor beta chains drawn from one sample of a study of OX40 agonist ivuxolimab in advanced cancers. Sequenced by immunoSEQ multiplex PCR; TCRdb stores in-frame clones only, minus some. The data contain about 48,000 clones, roughly nine tenths of them singletons. The material was CD4+ or CD8+ T cells sorted from blood, obtained in a trial of the OX40 agonist ivuxolimab. The receptor source for this set is an adult with an advanced solid tumor such as melanoma, head and neck, liver or kidney cancer. Both conserved end residues are part of each CDR3. D genes are given only for firm matches. Only part of the rows carry a size: once, few, many, or a class if the clone is expanded.

J | V | size | D | DNA | CDR3
TRBJ2-5 | TRBV2 | . | TRBD2 | TGTGCCAGCAGTACGACTAGCGGGGGGGCCCGAGAGACCCAGTACTTC | CASSTTSGGARETQYF
TRBJ2-2 | TRBV4-3 | once | . | TGCGCCAGCAGCCAAGATCGGGTCTCGAACACCGGGGAGCTGTTTTTT | CASSQDRVSNTGELFF
TRBJ1-1 | TRBV25-1 | . | TRBD1 | TGTGCCAGCAGTGAGGACGGACAGGGTGAAGCTTTCTTT | CASSEDGQGEAFF
TRBJ2-7 | TRBV27 | . | TRBD1 | TGTGCCAGCAGTTTCGGGACGGGGACAGGCCCCTACGAGCAGTACTTC | CASSFGTGTGPYEQYF
TRBJ2-3 | TRBV7-2 | . | TRBD2 | TGTGCCAGCAGCTTAAATGTACTAGCGGGAGATTTTGGAGATACGCAGTATTTT | CASSLNVLAGDFGDTQYF
TRBJ1-2 | TRBV6-5 | . | . | TGTGCCAGCAGTTTCGGCACAACTAACTATGGCTACACCTTC | CASSFGTTNYGYTF
TRBJ2-2 | TRBV14 | . | TRBD2 | TGTGCCAGCAGCCAACTTGGGACTAGCGCCACCGGGGAGCTGTTTTTT | CASSQLGTSATGELFF
TRBJ1-5 | TRBV6-5 | . | . | TGTGCCAGCAGACCCAGGGGTCTGGTTCAGCCCCAGCATTTT | CASRPRGLVQPQHF
TRBJ1-1 | TRBV5-4 | . | . | TGTGCCAGCAGCCTGGGGGCCTTGGTGAACACTGAAGCTTTCTTT | CASSLGALVNTEAFF
TRBJ1-5 | TRBV28 | . | . | TGTGCCAGCAGTTTACCGGGTCGGCAGCCCCAGCATTTT | CASSLPGRQPQHF
TRBJ1-2 | TRBV7-9 | . | TRBD1 | TGTGCCAGCAGCTTAGGGGACAGCTATGGCTACACCTTC | CASSLGDSYGYTF
TRBJ1-1 | TRBV4-1 | once | . | TGCGCCAGCAGCCACCCCGGGACCGGCGGTACGAACACTGAAGCTTTCTTT | CASSHPGTGGTNTEAFF
TRBJ2-4 | TRBV7-9 | . | TRBD1 | TGTGCCAGCAGCACCTGGACAGGGTCAAATCTAGCCAAAAACATTCAGTACTTC | CASSTWTGSNLAKNIQYF
TRBJ1-1 | TRBV5-1 | . | TRBD1 | TGCGCCAGCAGCTTTGGTGACAGGGTGTCGGAAGCTTTCTTT | CASSFGDRVSEAFF
TRBJ1-2 | TRBV19 | few | . | TGTGCCAGTAGTATCAAGGAAACTAACTATGGCTACACCTTC | CASSIKETNYGYTF
TRBJ1-3 | TRBV11-2 | . | . | TGTGCCAGCAGCTTACATCGGCCGTCCTCTGGAAACACCATATATTTT | CASSLHRPSSGNTIYF
TRBJ2-2 | TRBV9 | . | TRBD2 | TGTGCCAGCAGCCCACCTCCGGGACTAGCGGGCGGGGAGCTGTTTTTT | CASSPPPGLAGGELFF
TRBJ1-1 | TRBV2 | . | . | TGTGCCAGCAGTGAGTTATGGGATGCTTTCTTT | CASSELWDAFF
TRBJ2-3 | TRBV5-1 | . | . | TGCGCCAGCAGCGCTCTCTATGAAACAGATACGCAGTATTTT | CASSALYETDTQYF